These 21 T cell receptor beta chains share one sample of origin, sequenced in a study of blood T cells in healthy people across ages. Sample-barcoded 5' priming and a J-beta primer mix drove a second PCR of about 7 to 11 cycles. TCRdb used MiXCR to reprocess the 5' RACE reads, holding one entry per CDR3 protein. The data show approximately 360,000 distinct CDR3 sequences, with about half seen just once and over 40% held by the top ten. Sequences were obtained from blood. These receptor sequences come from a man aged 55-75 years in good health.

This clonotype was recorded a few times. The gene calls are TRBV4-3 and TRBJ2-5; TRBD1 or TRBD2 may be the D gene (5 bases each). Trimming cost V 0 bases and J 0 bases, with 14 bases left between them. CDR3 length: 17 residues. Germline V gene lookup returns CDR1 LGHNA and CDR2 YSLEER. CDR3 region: CASSQEIKGRYQETQYF. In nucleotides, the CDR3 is TGCGCCAGCAGCCAAGAGATCAAGGGACGGTACCAAGAGACCCAGTACTTC.

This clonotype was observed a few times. CDR3 sequence: CASSLDGAGTQYF. CDR3 in DNA: TGTGCCAGCAGCCTCGACGGTGCGGGGACCCAGTACTTC. The chain combines TRBV4-2 with TRBJ2-5, with D possibly matching TRBD2 (5 bases). Trimming cost V 4 bases and J 7 bases, with 13 bases left between them. CDR1 is LGHNA, CDR2 YNFKEQ, per germline. The CDR3 loop spans 13 amino acids.

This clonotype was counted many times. CDR3 residues: CASGVGQGIAKNIQYF. Written as DNA, the CDR3 is TGCGCCAGCGGCGTCGGACAGGGGATAGCCAAAAACATTCAGTACTTC. The V gene is TRBV5-1, the J gene TRBJ2-4; TRBD1 agrees at 9 bases. This CDR3 has 16 residues. V lost 7 bases to trimming and J lost 0 bases; unmatched junction nucleotides: 8. In germline, CDR1 is SGHRS, CDR2 YFSETQ.

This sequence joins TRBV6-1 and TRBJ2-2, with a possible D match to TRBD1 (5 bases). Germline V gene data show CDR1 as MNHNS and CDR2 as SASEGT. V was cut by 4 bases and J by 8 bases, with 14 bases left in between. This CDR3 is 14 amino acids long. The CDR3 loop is CASSALRVMGELFF. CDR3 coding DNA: TGTGCCAGCAGTGCTCTCAGGGTTATGGGGGAGCTGTTTTTT.

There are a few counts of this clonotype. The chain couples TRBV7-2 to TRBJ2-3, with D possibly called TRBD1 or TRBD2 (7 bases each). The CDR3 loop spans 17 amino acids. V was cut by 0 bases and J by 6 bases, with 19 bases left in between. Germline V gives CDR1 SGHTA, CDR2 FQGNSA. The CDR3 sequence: CASSLAHGRGGVDTQYF. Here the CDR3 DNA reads TGTGCCAGCAGCTTAGCTCACGGCAGGGGGGGCGTTGATACGCAGTATTTT.

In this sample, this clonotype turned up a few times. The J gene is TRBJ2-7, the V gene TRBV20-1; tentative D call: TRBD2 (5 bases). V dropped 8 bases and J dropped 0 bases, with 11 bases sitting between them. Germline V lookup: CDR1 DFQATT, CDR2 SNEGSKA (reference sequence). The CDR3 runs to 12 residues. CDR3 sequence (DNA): TGCAGTAAGTCCCGGGACTCCTACGAGCAGTACTTC. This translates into CSKSRDSYEQYF.

In DNA, the CDR3 is TGTGCCAGCAGTTTAGACCCCTCGAGGAGAGGGGAGCTGTTTTTT. Protein product: CASSLDPSRRGELFF. This chain connects TRBV12-3 or TRBV12-4 to TRBJ2-2, with D hard to call. The CDR3 is 15 residues long. Deletions cut 1 base from V and 8 bases from J, with 14 bases between.

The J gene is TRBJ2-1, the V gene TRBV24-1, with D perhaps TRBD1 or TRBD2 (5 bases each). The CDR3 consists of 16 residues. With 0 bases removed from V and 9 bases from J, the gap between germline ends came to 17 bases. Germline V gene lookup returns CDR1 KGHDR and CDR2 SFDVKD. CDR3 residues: CATSDLREGRVGEQFF. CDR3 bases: TGTGCCACCAGTGATTTGCGTGAGGGGCGAGTGGGTGAGCAGTTCTTC.

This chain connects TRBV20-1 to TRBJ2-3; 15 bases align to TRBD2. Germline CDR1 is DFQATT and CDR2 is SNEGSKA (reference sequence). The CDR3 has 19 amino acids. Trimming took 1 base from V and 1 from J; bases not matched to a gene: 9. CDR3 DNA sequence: TGCAGTGCTAGAGTGACCGGGACTAGCGGGAGGAGAGGCACAGATACGCAGTATTTT. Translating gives CSARVTGTSGRRGTDTQYF.

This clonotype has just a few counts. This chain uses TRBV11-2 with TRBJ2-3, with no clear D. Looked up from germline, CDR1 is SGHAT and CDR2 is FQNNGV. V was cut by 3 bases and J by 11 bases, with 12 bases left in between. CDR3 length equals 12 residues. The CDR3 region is CASSFDTWKQYF. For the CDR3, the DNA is TGTGCCAGCAGCTTCGACACTTGGAAGCAGTATTTT.

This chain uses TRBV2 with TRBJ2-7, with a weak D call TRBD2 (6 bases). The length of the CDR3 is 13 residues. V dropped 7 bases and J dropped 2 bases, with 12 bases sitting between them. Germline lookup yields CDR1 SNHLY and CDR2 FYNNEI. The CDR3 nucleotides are TGTGCCAGCAAGGAGGGAGAGCCCTACGAGCAGTACTTC. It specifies CASKEGEPYEQYF.

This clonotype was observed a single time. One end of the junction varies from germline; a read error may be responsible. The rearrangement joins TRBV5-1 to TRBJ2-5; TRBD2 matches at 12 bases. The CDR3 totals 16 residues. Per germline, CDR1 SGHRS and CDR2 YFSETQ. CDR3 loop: CASSLGTSGEGETRYF. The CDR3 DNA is TGCGCCAGCAGCTTGGGGACTAGCGGGGAGGGAGAGACCCGGTACTTC.

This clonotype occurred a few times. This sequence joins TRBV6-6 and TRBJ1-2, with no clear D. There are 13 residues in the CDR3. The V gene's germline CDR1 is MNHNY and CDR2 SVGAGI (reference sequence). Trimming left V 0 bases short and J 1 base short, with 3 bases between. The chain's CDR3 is CASSYSSNYGYTF. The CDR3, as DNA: TGTGCCAGCAGTTACTCGAGTAACTATGGCTACACCTTC.

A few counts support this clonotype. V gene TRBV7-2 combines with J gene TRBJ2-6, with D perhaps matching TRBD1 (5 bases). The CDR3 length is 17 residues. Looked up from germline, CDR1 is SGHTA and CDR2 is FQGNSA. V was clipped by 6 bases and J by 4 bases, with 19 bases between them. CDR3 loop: CASRRDTRASGANVLTF. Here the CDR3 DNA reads TGTGCCAGCAGGCGAGACACCAGGGCATCGGGGGCCAACGTCCTGACTTTC.

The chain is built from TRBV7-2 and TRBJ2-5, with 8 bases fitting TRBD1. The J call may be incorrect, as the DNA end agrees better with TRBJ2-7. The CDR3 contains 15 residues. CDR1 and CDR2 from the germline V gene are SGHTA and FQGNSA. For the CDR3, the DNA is TGTGCCAGCAGCTTCGACAGGGGTGTCTGCTACGAGCAGTACTTC. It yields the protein CASSFDRGVCYEQYF.

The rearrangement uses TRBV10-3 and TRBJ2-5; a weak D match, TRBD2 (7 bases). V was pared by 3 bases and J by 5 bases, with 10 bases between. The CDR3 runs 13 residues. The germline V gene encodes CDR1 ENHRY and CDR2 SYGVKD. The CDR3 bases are TGTGCCATCAGTGACGGGGGGCGGGAGACCCAGTACTTC. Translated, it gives CAISDGGRETQYF.

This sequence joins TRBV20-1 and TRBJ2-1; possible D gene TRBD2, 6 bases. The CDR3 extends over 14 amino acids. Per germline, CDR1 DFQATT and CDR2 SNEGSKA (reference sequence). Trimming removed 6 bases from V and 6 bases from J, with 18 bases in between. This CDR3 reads CSAPIRRGPNEQFF. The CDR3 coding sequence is TGCAGTGCCCCGATCCGGCGGGGCCCCAATGAGCAGTTCTTC.

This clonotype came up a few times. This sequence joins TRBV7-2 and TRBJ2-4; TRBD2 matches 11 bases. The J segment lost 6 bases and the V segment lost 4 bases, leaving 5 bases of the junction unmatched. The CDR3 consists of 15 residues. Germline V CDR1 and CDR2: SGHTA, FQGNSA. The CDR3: CASSYSGGAGNIQYF. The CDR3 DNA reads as TGTGCCAGCAGCTATAGCGGGGGGGCCGGAAACATTCAGTACTTC. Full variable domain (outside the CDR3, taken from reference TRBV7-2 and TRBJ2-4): GAGVSQSPSNKVTEKGKDVELRCDPISGHTALYWYRQSLGQGLEFLIYFQGNSAPDKSGLPSDRFSAERTGGSVSTLTIQRTQQEDSAVYLCASSYSGGAGNIQYFGAGTRLSVL.

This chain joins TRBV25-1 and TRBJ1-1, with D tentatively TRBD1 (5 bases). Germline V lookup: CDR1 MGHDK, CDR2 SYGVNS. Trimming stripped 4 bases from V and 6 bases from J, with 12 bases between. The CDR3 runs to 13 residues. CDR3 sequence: CASSAWSGPEAFF. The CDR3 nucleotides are TGTGCCAGCAGTGCTTGGTCAGGGCCTGAAGCTTTCTTT.

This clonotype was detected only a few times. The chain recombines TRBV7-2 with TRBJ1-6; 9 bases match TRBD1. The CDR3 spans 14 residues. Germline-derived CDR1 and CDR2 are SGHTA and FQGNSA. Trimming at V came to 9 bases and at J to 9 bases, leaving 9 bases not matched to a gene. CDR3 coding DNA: TGTGCCAGTAGCCTCCGGGACAGGGTTTCACCCCTCCACTTT. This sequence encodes CASSLRDRVSPLHF.

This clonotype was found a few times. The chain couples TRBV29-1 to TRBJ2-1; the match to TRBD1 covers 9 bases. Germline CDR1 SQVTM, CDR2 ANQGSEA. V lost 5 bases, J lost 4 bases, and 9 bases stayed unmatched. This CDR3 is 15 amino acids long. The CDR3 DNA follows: TGCAGCGTTATTCAGGACAGGGGCCCGTACAATGAGCAGTTCTTC. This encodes CSVIQDRGPYNEQFF.